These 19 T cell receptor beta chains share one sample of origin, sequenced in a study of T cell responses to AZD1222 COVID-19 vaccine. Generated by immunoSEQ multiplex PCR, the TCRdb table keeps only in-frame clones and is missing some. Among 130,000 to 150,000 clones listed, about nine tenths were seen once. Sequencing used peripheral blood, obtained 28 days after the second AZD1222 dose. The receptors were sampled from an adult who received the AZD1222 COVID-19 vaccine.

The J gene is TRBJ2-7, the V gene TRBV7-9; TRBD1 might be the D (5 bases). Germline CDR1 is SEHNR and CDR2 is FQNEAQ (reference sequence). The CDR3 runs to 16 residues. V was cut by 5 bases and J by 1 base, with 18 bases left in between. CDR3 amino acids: CASSMPPRGLSYEQYF. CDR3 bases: TGTGCCAGCAGCATGCCCCCTAGGGGCCTATCCTACGAGCAGTACTTC. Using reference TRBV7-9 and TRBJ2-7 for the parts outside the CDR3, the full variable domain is DTGVSQNPRHKITKRGQNVTFRCDPISEHNRLYWYRQTLGQGPEFLTYFQNEAQLEKSRLLSDRFSAERPKGSFSTLEIQRTEQGDSAMYLCASSMPPRGLSYEQYFGPGTRLTVT.

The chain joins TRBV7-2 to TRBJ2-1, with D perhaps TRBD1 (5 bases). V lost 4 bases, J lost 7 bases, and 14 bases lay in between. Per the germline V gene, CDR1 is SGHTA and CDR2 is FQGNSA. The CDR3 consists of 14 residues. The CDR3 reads CASSSTTARNEQFF. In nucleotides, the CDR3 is TGTGCCAGCAGCTCCACGACAGCGAGGAATGAGCAGTTCTTC.

The CDR3 bases are TGTGCCAGCAGTGAAGCCTCAGTAGGAAGAGCTTTCTTT. Amino acid sequence: CASSEASVGRAFF. This sequence joins TRBV6-1 and TRBJ1-1, with D uncertain. V lost 0 bases and J lost 10, with 12 bases in between. CDR1 is MNHNS and CDR2 is SASEGT in the germline V gene. This CDR3 has 13 amino acids.

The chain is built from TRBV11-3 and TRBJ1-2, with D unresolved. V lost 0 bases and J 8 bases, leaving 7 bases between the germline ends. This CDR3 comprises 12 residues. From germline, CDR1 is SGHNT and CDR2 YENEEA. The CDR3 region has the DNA TGTGCCAGCAGCTTAGAATCGCAGGGCTACACCTTC. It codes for CASSLESQGYTF. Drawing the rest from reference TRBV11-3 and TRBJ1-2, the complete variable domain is EAGVVQSPRYKIIEKKQPVAFWCNPISGHNTLYWYLQNLGQGPELLIRYENEEAVDDSQLPKDRFSAERLKGVDSTLKIQPAELGDSAVYLCASSLESQGYTFGSGTRLTVV.

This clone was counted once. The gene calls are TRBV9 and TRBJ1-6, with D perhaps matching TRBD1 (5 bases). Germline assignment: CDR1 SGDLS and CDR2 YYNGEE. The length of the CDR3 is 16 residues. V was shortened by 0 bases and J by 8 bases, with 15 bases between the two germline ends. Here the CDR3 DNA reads TGTGCCAGCAGCGTAGCGGCTCGGGGGTTAGATTCACCCCTCCACTTT. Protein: CASSVAARGLDSPLHF.

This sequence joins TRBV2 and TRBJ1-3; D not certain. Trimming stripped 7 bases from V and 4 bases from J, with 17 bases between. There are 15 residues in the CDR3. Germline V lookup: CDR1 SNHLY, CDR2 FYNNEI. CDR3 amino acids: CASIVEVLIGNTIYF. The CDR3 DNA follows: TGTGCCAGCATCGTAGAGGTCCTCATCGGAAACACCATATATTTT.

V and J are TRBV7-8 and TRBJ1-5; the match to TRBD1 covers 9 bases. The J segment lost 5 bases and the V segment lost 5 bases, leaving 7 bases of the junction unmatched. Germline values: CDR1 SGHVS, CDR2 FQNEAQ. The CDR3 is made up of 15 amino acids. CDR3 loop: CASSRRDRVDQPQHF. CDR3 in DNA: TGTGCCAGCAGCCGCCGGGACAGGGTTGATCAGCCCCAGCATTTT.

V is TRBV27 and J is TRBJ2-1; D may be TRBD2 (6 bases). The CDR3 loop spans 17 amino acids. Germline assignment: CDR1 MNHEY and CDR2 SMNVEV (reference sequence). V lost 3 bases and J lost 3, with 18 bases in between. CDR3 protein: CASSLGGGTPIYNEQFF. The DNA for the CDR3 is TGTGCCAGCAGTTTGGGAGGCGGGACGCCGATCTACAATGAGCAGTTCTTC.

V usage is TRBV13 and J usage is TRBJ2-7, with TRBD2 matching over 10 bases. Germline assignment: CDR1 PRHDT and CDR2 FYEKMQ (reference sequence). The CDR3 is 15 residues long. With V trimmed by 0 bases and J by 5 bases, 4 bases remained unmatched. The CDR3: CASSLGSGRGNEQYF. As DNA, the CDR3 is TGTGCCAGCAGCTTAGGAAGCGGGAGGGGTAACGAGCAGTACTTC.

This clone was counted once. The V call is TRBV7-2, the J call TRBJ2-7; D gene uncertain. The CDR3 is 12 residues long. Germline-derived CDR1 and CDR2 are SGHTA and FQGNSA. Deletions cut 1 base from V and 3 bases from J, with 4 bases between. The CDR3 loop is CASSLENYEQYF. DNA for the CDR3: TGTGCCAGCAGCTTAGAAAACTACGAGCAGTACTTC.

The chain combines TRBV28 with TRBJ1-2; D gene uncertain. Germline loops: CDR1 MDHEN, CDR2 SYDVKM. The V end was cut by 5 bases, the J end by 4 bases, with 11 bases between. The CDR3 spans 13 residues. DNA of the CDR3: TGTGCCAGCAGTATTACCAGCATCTATGGCTACACCTTC. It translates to CASSITSIYGYTF.

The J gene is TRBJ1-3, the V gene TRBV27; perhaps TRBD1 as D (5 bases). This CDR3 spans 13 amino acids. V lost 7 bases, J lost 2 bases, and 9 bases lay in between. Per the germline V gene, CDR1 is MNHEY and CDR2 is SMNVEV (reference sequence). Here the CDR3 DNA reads TGTGCCAGCAAACCCAGGGCTGGAAACACCATATATTTT. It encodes CASKPRAGNTIYF.

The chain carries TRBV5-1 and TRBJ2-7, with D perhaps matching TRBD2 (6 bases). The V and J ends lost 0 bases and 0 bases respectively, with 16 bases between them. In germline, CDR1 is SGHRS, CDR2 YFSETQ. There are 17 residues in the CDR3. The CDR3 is CASSLGNTRDGSYEQYF. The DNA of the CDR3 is TGCGCCAGCAGCTTGGGAAACACGCGGGACGGCTCCTACGAGCAGTACTTC.

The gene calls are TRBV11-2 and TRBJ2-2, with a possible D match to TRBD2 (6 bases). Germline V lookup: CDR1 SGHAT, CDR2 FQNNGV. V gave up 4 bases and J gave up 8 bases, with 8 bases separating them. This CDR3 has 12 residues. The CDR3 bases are TGTGCCAGCAGCTCCCTAGCGGGGGAGCTGTTTTTT. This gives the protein CASSSLAGELFF. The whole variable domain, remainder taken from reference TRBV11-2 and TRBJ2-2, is EAGVAQSPRYKIIEKRQSVAFWCNPISGHATLYWYQQILGQGPKLLIQFQNNGVVDDSQLPKDRFSAERLKGVDSTLKIQPAKLEDSAVYLCASSSLAGELFFGEGSRLTVL.

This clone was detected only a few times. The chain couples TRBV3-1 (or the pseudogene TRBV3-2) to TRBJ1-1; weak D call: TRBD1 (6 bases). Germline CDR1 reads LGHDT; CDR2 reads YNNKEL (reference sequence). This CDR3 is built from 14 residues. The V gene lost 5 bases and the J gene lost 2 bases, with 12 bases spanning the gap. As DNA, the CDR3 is TGTGCCAGCAGCAACAGGGCGGGCAACACTGAAGCTTTCTTT. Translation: CASSNRAGNTEAFF.

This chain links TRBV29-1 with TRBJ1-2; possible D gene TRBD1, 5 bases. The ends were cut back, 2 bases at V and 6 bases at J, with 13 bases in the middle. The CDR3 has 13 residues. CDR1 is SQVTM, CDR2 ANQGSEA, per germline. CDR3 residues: CSVESQGGDGYTF. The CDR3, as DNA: TGCAGCGTTGAATCCCAGGGCGGGGATGGCTACACCTTC.

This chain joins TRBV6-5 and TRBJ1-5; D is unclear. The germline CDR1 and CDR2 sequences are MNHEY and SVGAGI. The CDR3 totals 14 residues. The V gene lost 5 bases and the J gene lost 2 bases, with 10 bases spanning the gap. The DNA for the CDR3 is TGTGCCAGCAGTAGAACGTTTGGCAATCAGCCCCAGCATTTT. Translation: CASSRTFGNQPQHF.

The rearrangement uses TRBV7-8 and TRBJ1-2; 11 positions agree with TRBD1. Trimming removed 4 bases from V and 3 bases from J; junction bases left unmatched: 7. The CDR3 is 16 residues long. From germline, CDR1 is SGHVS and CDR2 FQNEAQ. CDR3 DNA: TGTGCCAGCAGCTCTAGGACAGGGGGCAGATACTATGGCTACACCTTC. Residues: CASSSRTGGRYYGYTF.

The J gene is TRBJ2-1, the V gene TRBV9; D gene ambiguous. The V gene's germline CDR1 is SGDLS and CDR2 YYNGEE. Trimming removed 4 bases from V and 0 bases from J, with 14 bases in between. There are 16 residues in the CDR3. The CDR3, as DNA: TGTGCCAGCAGCAGACCCGACGTAAGCTCCTACAATGAGCAGTTCTTC. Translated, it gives CASSRPDVSSYNEQFF.